The subject of this entry is one T cell receptor beta chain. The sample is drawn from a study of blood T cell repertoires in COVID-19. Study-wide context: Acute and convalescent COVID-19 samples came from the United States, Italy and Spain. The analysed material was cDNA or gDNA that came from T cells, B-cell-depleted T cells, or PBMCs.

In germline, CDR1 is SGHAT, CDR2 FQNNGV. The CDR3 has 14 amino acids. Trimming at V came to 3 bases and at J to 6 bases, leaving 7 bases not matched to a gene. Authors' analysis steps: The authors estimated nucleated cell counts from reference gene primer amplification. Libraries were prepared by immunoSEQ multiplex PCR; TCRdb keeps only in-frame clonotypes and omits some of them. V and J calls and clone size are as listed in that table; D and trimming were resolved from the DNA. The table lists about 62,000 clones, roughly 92% of them singletons. Sequenced material: peripheral blood. V gene TRBV11-2 combines with J gene TRBJ2-7; 8 bases fit TRBD2. The clonotype originates from a human donor in a cohort sampled during active COVID-19. Here the CDR3 DNA reads TGTGCCAGCAGCTTGCTTGGACTAGCTAGCGAGCAGTACTTC. This codes for CASSLLGLASEQYF.